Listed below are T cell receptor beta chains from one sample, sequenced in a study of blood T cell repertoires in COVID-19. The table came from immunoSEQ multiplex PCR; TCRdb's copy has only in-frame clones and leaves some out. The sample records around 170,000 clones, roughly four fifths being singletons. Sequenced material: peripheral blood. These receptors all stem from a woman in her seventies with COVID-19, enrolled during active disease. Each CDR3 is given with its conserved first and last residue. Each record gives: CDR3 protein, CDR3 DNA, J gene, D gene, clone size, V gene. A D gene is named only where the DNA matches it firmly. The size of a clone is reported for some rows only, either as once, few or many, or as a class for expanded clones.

CDR3 protein: CASSQGTGGAKSLLEKLFF
CDR3 DNA: TGCGCCAGCAGCCAAGGGACAGGGGGGGCAAAGTCTCTCCTGGAAAAACTGTTTTTT
J gene: TRBJ1-4
D gene: TRBD1
clone size: once
V gene: TRBV4-3

CDR3 protein: CASTNRGRGAEQYF
CDR3 DNA: TGTGCCAGCACTAACCGAGGGAGAGGCGCCGAGCAGTACTTC
J gene: TRBJ2-7
D gene: NA
clone size: few
V gene: TRBV28

CDR3 protein: CATADGSNYEQYF
CDR3 DNA: TGTGCCACAGCGGACGGGAGCAACTACGAGCAGTACTTC
J gene: TRBJ2-7
D gene: NA
clone size: NA
V gene: TRBV24-1

CDR3 protein: CASEAGATSTDTQYF
CDR3 DNA: TGTGCCAGCGAAGCGGGGGCCACTAGCACAGATACGCAGTATTTT
J gene: TRBJ2-3
D gene: TRBD2
clone size: NA
V gene: TRBV3-1/TRBV3-2

CDR3 protein: CASSFATPRQGNQPQHF
CDR3 DNA: TGTGCCAGCAGTTTTGCCACCCCCCGACAGGGGAATCAGCCCCAGCATTTT
J gene: TRBJ1-5
D gene: TRBD1
clone size: many
V gene: TRBV27

CDR3 protein: CASSRQGYSEQFF
CDR3 DNA: TGTGCCAGCAGTCGACAGGGCTACAGTGAGCAGTTCTTC
J gene: TRBJ2-1
D gene: TRBD1
clone size: NA
V gene: TRBV7-8

CDR3 protein: CASSLGQAETQYF
CDR3 DNA: TGTGCCAGCAGTTTAGGACAGGCAGAGACCCAGTACTTC
J gene: TRBJ2-5
D gene: TRBD1
clone size: NA
V gene: TRBV28

CDR3 protein: CASSPDYQQFF
CDR3 DNA: TGTGCCAGCAGTCCCGACTACCAGCAGTTCTTC
J gene: TRBJ2-1
D gene: NA
clone size: NA
V gene: TRBV5-8

CDR3 protein: CASIDSGTSPKKNIQYF
CDR3 DNA: TGTGCCAGTATTGACTCCGGGACATCTCCCAAAAAAAACATTCAGTACTTC
J gene: TRBJ2-4
D gene: NA
clone size: NA
V gene: TRBV19

CDR3 protein: CAWSVRPSGRRVAGELFF
CDR3 DNA: TGTGCCTGGAGTGTAAGGCCTAGCGGGAGGCGAGTGGCCGGGGAGCTGTTTTTT
J gene: TRBJ2-2
D gene: TRBD2
clone size: few
V gene: TRBV30

CDR3 protein: CASSLIKSGSWDTQYF
CDR3 DNA: TGTGCCAGCAGCTTAATAAAGAGCGGGAGTTGGGATACGCAGTATTTT
J gene: TRBJ2-3
D gene: TRBD2
clone size: NA
V gene: TRBV13

CDR3 protein: CASSGDRILGNTIYF
CDR3 DNA: TGTGCCAGCAGTGGGGACAGGATCCTCGGGAACACCATATATTTT
J gene: TRBJ1-3
D gene: TRBD1
clone size: NA
V gene: TRBV2

CDR3 protein: CASSIWTGGSYNEQFF
CDR3 DNA: TGTGCCAGTAGTATATGGACGGGGGGTTCCTACAATGAGCAGTTCTTC
J gene: TRBJ2-1
D gene: TRBD2
clone size: NA
V gene: TRBV19

CDR3 protein: CASSPGQGRNTF
CDR3 DNA: TGTGCCAGCAGCCCGGGACAGGGGCGGAACACCTTC
J gene: TRBJ1-2
D gene: TRBD1
clone size: NA
V gene: TRBV9

CDR3 protein: CASSFPVQETQYF
CDR3 DNA: TGTGCCAGCAGTTTTCCCGTCCAAGAGACCCAGTACTTC
J gene: TRBJ2-5
D gene: NA
clone size: NA
V gene: TRBV12-3/TRBV12-4

CDR3 protein: CASSQGGYGYTF
CDR3 DNA: TGTGCCAGCAGCCAGGGAGGCTATGGCTACACCTTC
J gene: TRBJ1-2
D gene: NA
clone size: NA
V gene: TRBV5-8

CDR3 protein: CASSIGQGKTQPQHF
CDR3 DNA: TGTGCCAGCAGTATCGGACAGGGAAAGACTCAGCCCCAGCATTTT
J gene: TRBJ1-5
D gene: TRBD1
clone size: NA
V gene: TRBV2

CDR3 protein: CASRRIGGRTDTQYF
CDR3 DNA: TGCGCCAGCAGGCGGATTGGCGGGAGAACAGATACGCAGTATTTT
J gene: TRBJ2-3
D gene: TRBD2
clone size: NA
V gene: TRBV5-1

CDR3 protein: CASSQQVSQHF
CDR3 DNA: TGTGCCAGCAGCCAACAGGTATCCCAGCATTTT
J gene: TRBJ1-5
D gene: NA
clone size: NA
V gene: TRBV28

CDR3 protein: CASSRQAGQGSPLHF
CDR3 DNA: TGTGCCAGCAGCCGTCAGGCGGGACAGGGATCACCCCTCCACTTT
J gene: TRBJ1-6
D gene: TRBD1
clone size: NA
V gene: TRBV7-8

CDR3 protein: CASSIRTGTNSYEQYF
CDR3 DNA: TGTGCCAGTAGTATCCGGACAGGGACAAACTCCTACGAGCAGTACTTC
J gene: TRBJ2-7
D gene: TRBD1
clone size: NA
V gene: TRBV19

CDR3 protein: CASSVGGAGAPETQYF
CDR3 DNA: TGTGCCAGCAGCGTAGGGGGAGCGGGAGCCCCGGAGACCCAGTACTTC
J gene: TRBJ2-5
D gene: TRBD2
clone size: NA
V gene: TRBV9

CDR3 protein: CASSYEGRSSYNEQFF
CDR3 DNA: TGTGCCAGCAGTTACGAGGGCCGATCCTCCTACAATGAGCAGTTCTTC
J gene: TRBJ2-1
D gene: NA
clone size: NA
V gene: TRBV6-5

CDR3 protein: CASSESRGIGETQYF
CDR3 DNA: TGTGCCAGCAGTGAATCTAGGGGGATCGGAGAGACCCAGTACTTC
J gene: TRBJ2-5
D gene: NA
clone size: NA
V gene: TRBV25-1

CDR3 protein: CATSINMNTEAFF
CDR3 DNA: TGTGCCACCAGCATTAACATGAACACTGAAGCTTTCTTT
J gene: TRBJ1-1
D gene: NA
clone size: once
V gene: TRBV15

CDR3 protein: CATSRDSGLAWKETQYF
CDR3 DNA: TGTGCCACCAGCAGAGATTCAGGACTAGCGTGGAAAGAGACCCAGTACTTC
J gene: TRBJ2-5
D gene: TRBD2
clone size: NA
V gene: TRBV15

CDR3 protein: CASSPNQGGTYNEQFF
CDR3 DNA: TGCGCCAGCAGTCCAAACCAGGGGGGTACATACAATGAGCAGTTCTTC
J gene: TRBJ2-1
D gene: NA
clone size: NA
V gene: TRBV5-1